The 8 T cell receptor beta chains presented below share a single source sample, sequenced in a study of blood T cell repertoires in COVID-19. The method was immunoSEQ multiplex PCR; TCRdb's version includes in-frame clones alone and lacks a portion of them. The sample has about 370,000 clones; 80% to 90% are singletons. The sequencing input was PBMCs or T cells enriched from blood (not recorded which). The receptor set was obtained from a man between 18 and 35 years old who had recovered from COVID-19.

The chain joins TRBV9 to TRBJ2-2; 11 nucleotides agree with TRBD2. Germline V gene data show CDR1 as SGDLS and CDR2 as YYNGEE. This CDR3 is built from 16 residues. V shed 0 bases and J 7 bases; nucleotides not matched to a gene: 5. In nucleotides, the CDR3 is TGTGCCAGCAGCGTAGCATTAGCGGGGGGGCACGGGGAGCTGTTTTTT. It encodes CASSVALAGGHGELFF. The full variable domain, its missing parts supplied by reference TRBV9 and TRBJ2-2, is DSGVTQTPKHLITATGQRVTLRCSPRSGDLSVYWYQQSLDQGLQFLIQYYNGEERAKGNILERFSAQQFPDLHSELNLSSLELGDSALYFCASSVALAGGHGELFFGEGSRLTVL.

This chain uses TRBV6-5 with TRBJ2-3; D is perhaps TRBD2 (5 bases). V shed 4 bases and J shed 1 base, with 12 bases lying between them. The germline CDR1 and CDR2 sequences are MNHEY and SVGAGI. The CDR3 runs 15 residues. The CDR3 is CASSFEGQRTDTQYF. The CDR3 DNA reads as TGTGCCAGCAGTTTCGAGGGTCAGCGCACAGATACGCAGTATTTT.

Of note for this clone: The same CDR3 arises from other DNA sequences in this sample as well. This chain connects TRBV5-1 to TRBJ2-3; 9 bases line up with TRBD2. With 0 bases clipped from V and 1 base from J, the junction kept 0 bases outside the gene matches. Germline V gene lookup returns CDR1 SGHRS and CDR2 YFSETQ. The CDR3 has 15 residues. CDR3 region: CASSLGLAGTDTQYF. The CDR3 bases are TGCGCCAGCAGCTTGGGACTAGCGGGCACAGATACGCAGTATTTT.

The chain joins TRBV27 to TRBJ1-1; weak D call: TRBD1 (5 bases). Deletions cut 6 bases from V and 1 base from J, with 21 bases between. CDR1 is MNHEY, CDR2 SMNVEV, per germline (reference sequence). The CDR3 runs to 17 residues. The CDR3 here is CASRPLGGIRANTEAFF. CDR3 DNA: TGTGCCAGCAGACCCCTCGGAGGGATCAGGGCGAACACTGAAGCTTTCTTT.

The chain is built from TRBV3-1 (or the pseudogene TRBV3-2) and TRBJ2-3, with no clear D. CDR1 LGHDT and CDR2 YNNKEL come from the germline V gene (reference sequence). The CDR3 is made up of 13 amino acids. Trimming removed 5 bases from V and 5 bases from J, with 11 bases in between. The CDR3 DNA is TGTGCCAGCAGCTTCACTGATGGAGATACGCAGTATTTT. This sequence encodes CASSFTDGDTQYF.

This sequence joins TRBV5-1 and TRBJ2-2, with D possibly matching TRBD1 (6 bases). Germline CDR1 and CDR2: SGHRS and YFSETQ. The CDR3 runs to 18 residues. V gave up 3 bases and J gave up 6 bases, with 24 bases separating them. This chain's CDR3 is CASSYSYFGTNVAGELFF. The CDR3 coding sequence is TGCGCCAGCAGCTACTCCTACTTCGGGACAAATGTGGCCGGGGAGCTGTTTTTT.

The chain uses TRBV18 and TRBJ2-6; D gene uncertain. Germline lookup yields CDR1 KGHSH and CDR2 LQKENI. The CDR3 is made up of 15 amino acids. V lost 3 bases to trimming and J lost 0 bases, with 6 bases between them. The DNA for the CDR3 is TGTGCCAGCTCACCCAGGATCTCTGGGGCCAACGTCCTGACTTTC. It is translated as CASSPRISGANVLTF.

The count of this clone is one. The chain is built from TRBV4-1 and TRBJ2-7; D not resolved. Per germline, CDR1 MGHRA and CDR2 YSYEKL. This CDR3 is 14 amino acids long. Trimming took 1 base from V and 2 from J, leaving 9 bases between them. CDR3 sequence: CASSQGHGAYEQYF. Written as DNA, the CDR3 is TGCGCCAGCAGCCAAGGACACGGTGCCTACGAGCAGTACTTC.